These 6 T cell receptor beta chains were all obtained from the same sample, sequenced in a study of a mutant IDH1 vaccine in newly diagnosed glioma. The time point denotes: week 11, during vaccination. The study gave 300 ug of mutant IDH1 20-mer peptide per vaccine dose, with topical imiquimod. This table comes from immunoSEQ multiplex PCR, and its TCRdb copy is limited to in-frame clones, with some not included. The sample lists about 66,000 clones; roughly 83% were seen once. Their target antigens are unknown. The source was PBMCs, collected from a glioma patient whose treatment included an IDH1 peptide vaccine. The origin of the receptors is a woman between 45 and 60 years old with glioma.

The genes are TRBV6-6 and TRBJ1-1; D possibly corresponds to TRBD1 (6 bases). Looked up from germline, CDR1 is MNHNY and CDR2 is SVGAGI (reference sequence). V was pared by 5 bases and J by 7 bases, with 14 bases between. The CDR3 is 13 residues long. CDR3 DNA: TGTGCCAGCAGTCCCCAGGGGAGTTATGAAGCTTTCTTT. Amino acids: CASSPQGSYEAFF.

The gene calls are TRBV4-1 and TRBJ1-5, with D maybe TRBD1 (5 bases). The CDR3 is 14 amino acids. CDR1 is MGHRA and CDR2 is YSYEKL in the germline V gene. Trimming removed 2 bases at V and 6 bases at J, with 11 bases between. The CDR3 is CASSQRDALQPQHF. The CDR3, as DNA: TGCGCCAGCAGCCAAAGGGACGCCCTTCAGCCCCAGCATTTT.

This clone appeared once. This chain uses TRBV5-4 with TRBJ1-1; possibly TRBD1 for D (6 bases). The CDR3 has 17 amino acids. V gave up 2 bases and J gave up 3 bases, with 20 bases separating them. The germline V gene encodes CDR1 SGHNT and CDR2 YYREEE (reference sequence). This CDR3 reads CASSLKLTGTSDTEAFF. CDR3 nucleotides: TGTGCCAGCAGCTTAAAACTAACCGGGACATCGGACACTGAAGCTTTCTTT.

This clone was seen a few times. The CDR3 region has the DNA TGTGCCAGCAGCTTACCCGGCGTGAACACTGAAGCTTTCTTT. The encoded protein is CASSLPGVNTEAFF. The chain couples TRBV7-9 to TRBJ1-1; D is unresolved. This CDR3 comprises 14 residues. Germline assignment: CDR1 SEHNR and CDR2 FQNEAQ (reference sequence). V was trimmed by 2 bases and J by 0 bases, leaving 7 bases between them.

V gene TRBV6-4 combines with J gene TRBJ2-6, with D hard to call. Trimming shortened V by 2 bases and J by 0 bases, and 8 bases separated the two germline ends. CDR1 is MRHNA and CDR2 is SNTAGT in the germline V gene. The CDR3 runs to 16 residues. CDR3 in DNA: TGTGCCAGCAGTGACGGGCATCACTCTGGGGCCAACGTCCTGACTTTC. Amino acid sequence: CASSDGHHSGANVLTF.

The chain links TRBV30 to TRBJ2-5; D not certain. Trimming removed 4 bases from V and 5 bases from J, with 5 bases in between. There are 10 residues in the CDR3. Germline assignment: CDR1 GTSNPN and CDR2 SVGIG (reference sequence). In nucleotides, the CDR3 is TGTGCCTGGAAACAGGAGACCCAGTACTTC. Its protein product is CAWKQETQYF.